The source of this TCR beta chain is a study of regulatory T cells in long-lasting Graves disease. Construction of the TCR beta libraries employed iRepertoire HTBI primers in conjunction with Arm-PCR of CDR3 regions. TCRdb redid the calling of the multiplex PCR reads with MiXCR, one entry per CDR3 protein. The sample includes 350,000 to 400,000 distinct CDR3 sequences, 15% to 20% seen only once; the top ten take roughly 21%. This clonotype was found a few times. Its matching antigen is unknown. Findings of the study overall: Study of thyroid tissue was not done, with only peripheral blood studied.

Described time point: newly diagnosed GD, antithyroid drugs for less than 3 months. There was RNA extracted from PBMCs, and the TCR library was made from it. V shed 6 bases and J shed 1 base, with 15 bases lying between them. Germline V gene sequence: CDR1 MRHNA, CDR2 SNTAGT. The CDR3 is 15 residues long. These records were also assigned to another study, of T cells in Graves' hyperthyroidism and ophthalmopathy. From that paper: The hyperthyroidism patients had all been newly diagnosed, and their disease duration was under 2 months. Their ages ranged from 18 to 65 years. Exclusion followed for patients with uncontrolled infection, other autoimmune disease, pregnancy or lactation. Using the HTBI primer set, a first-round RT-PCR was run on the TCR CDR3.

The clonotype was recovered from a woman between 18 and 29 years old with Graves disease. The rearrangement links TRBV6-4 to TRBJ1-1, with unresolved D. Sequenced here: peripheral blood mononuclear cells (PBMCs), sampled at new diagnosis, from a patient treated with antithyroid drugs. CDR3 sequence (DNA): TGTGCCAGCAGCAAATCATTAAACAGGAACACTGAAGCTTTCTTT. This gives the protein CASSKSLNRNTEAFF.